This entry is about one T cell receptor (beta chain). The authors carried out high-throughput sequencing of TCR beta. They applied it to CD8+ and CD4+ T cells obtained from blood. This sample is part of a study of CD8 T cells in Susac syndrome. Reverse transcription of roughly 0.5 to 1 ug RNA was performed with random hexamers. Amplification of TCR beta CDR3 across 54 Vbeta and 13 Jbeta was performed with immunoSEQ multiplex PCR. Each CDR3 protein gets one entry after TCRdb re-called the immunoSEQ multiplex PCR reads with MiXCR. The sample records about 200,000 distinct CDR3 sequences, around 96% being singletons. The J segment lost 3 bases and the V segment lost 6 bases, leaving 4 bases of the junction unmatched. This CDR3 has 13 amino acids. Germline-derived CDR1 and CDR2 are SQVTM and ANQGSEA.

The chain joins TRBV29-1 to TRBJ2-1; 8 nucleotides align to TRBD2. Sequenced sample: CD4+ T cells from PBMCs. This receptor was obtained from a human donor with multiple sclerosis. For the CDR3, the DNA is TGCAGCGTAAGCGGGAGACTCTACAATGAGCAGTTCTTC. Translating gives CSVSGRLYNEQFF.